The 3 T cell receptor beta chains presented below share a single source sample, sequenced in a study of CD8 T cells in Susac syndrome. Random hexamers served to reverse transcribe roughly 0.5 to 1 ug RNA. TCRdb processed the immunoSEQ multiplex PCR reads anew with MiXCR; each CDR3 protein has one entry. Of about 120,000 distinct CDR3 sequences in the sample, about 93% are singletons; the top ten hold 0.095% to 0.1%. Sequences were obtained from CD4+ T cells from PBMCs. All receptors derive from a human donor in good health.

The chain is built from TRBV12-3 or TRBV12-4 and TRBJ2-3; D is ambiguous. The CDR3 is 15 amino acids. Trimming cost V 6 bases and J 1 base, with 14 bases left between them. CDR3 nucleotides: TGTGCCAGCAGCCCAAGACCAGAGGGCACAGATACGCAGTATTTT. Translated: CASSPRPEGTDTQYF.

The V call is TRBV10-3, the J call TRBJ1-1; a possible D gene is TRBD1 (5 bases). Trimming took 0 bases from V and 1 from J, leaving 9 bases between them. Germline V CDR1 and CDR2: ENHRY, SYGVKD. This CDR3 comprises 15 residues. CDR3 sequence reads: CAISESVGGNTEAFF. The CDR3 nucleotides are TGTGCCATCAGTGAGTCCGTCGGGGGGAACACTGAAGCTTTCTTT.

This clonotype was counted a single time. The rearrangement uses TRBV6-6 and TRBJ2-1; 9 nucleotides line up with TRBD2. J gave up 4 bases and V 4 bases, and 8 bases lay outside the gene matches. Germline CDR1 is MNHNY and CDR2 is SVGAGI (reference sequence). This CDR3 has 16 residues. CDR3 DNA sequence: TGTGCCAGCAGTTCCGCCGGGACTAGCAGATACAATGAGCAGTTCTTC. Protein sequence: CASSSAGTSRYNEQFF.